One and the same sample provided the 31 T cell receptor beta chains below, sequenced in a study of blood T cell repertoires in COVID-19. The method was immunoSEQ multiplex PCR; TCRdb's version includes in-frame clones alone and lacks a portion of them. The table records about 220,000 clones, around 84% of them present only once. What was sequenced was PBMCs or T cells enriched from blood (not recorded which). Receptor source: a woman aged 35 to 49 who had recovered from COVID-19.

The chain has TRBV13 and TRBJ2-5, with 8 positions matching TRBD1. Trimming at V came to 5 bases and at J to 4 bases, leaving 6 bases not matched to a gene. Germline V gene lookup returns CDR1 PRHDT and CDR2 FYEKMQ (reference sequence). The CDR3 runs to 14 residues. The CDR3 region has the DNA TGTGCCAGCAGCCTAATTGGACAGGGAGAGACCCAGTACTTC. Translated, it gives CASSLIGQGETQYF.

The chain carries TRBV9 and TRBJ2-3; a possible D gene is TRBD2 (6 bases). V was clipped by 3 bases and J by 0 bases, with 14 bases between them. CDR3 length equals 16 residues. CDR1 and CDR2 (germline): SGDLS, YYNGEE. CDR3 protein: CASSALGRGSTDTQYF. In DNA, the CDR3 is TGTGCCAGCAGCGCCCTTGGGCGGGGAAGCACAGATACGCAGTATTTT. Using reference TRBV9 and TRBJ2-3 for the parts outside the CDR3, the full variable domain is DSGVTQTPKHLITATGQRVTLRCSPRSGDLSVYWYQQSLDQGLQFLIQYYNGEERAKGNILERFSAQQFPDLHSELNLSSLELGDSALYFCASSALGRGSTDTQYFGPGTRLTVL.

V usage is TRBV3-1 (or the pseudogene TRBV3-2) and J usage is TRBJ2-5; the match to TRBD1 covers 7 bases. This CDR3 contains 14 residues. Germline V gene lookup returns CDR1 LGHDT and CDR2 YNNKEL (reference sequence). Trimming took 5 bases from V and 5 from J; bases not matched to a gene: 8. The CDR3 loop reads CASSSDRVTETQYF. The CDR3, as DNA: TGTGCCAGCAGCTCTGACAGGGTGACGGAGACCCAGTACTTC.

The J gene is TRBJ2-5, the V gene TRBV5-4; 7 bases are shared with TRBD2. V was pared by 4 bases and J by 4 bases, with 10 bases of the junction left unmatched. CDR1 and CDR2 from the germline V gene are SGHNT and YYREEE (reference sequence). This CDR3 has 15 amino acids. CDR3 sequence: CASSRKSGNPETQYF. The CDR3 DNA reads TGTGCCAGCAGCCGCAAAAGCGGGAATCCAGAGACCCAGTACTTC.

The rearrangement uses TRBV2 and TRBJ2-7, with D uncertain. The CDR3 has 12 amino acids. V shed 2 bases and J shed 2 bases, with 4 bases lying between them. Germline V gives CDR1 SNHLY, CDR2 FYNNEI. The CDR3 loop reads CASSERAYEQYV. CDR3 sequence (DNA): TGTGCCAGCAGTGAACGGGCCTACGAGCAGTACGTC.

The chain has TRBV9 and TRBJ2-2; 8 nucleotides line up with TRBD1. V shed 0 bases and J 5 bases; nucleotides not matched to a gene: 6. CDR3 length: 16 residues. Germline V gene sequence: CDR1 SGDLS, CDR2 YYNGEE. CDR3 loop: CASSVGTGKGTGELFF. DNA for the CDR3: TGTGCCAGCAGCGTAGGGACAGGGAAGGGGACCGGGGAGCTGTTTTTT.

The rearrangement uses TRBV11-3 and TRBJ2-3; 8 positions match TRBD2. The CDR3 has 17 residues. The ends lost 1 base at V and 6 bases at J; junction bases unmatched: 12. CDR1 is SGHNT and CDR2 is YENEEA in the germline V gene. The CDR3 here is CASSLGNTAGGLDTQYF. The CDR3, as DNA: TGTGCCAGCAGCTTAGGAAATACGGCGGGAGGTCTGGATACGCAGTATTTT.

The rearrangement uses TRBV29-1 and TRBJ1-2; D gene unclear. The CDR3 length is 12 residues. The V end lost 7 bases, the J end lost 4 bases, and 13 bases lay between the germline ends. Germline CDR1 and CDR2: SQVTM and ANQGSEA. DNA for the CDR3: TGCAGCGGGTCGTTCGGGTCCTATGGCTACACCTTC. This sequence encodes CSGSFGSYGYTF.

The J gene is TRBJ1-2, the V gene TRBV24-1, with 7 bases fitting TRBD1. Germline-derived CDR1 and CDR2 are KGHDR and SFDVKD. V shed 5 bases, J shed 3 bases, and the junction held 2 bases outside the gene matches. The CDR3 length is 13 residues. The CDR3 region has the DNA TGTGCCACCAGTGGGGGGACAGACTATGGCTACACCTTC. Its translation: CATSGGTDYGYTF.

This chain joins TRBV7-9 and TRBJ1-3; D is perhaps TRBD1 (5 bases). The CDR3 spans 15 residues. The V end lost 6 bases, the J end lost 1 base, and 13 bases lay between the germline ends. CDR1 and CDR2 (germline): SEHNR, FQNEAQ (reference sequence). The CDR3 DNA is TGTGCCAGCAGTCCAGGGTTCGATTCTGGAAACACCATATATTTT. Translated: CASSPGFDSGNTIYF.

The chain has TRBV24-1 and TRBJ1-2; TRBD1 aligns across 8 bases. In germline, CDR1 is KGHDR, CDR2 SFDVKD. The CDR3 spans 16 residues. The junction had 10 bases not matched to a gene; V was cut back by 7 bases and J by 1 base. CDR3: CATRGRTGTNNYGYTF. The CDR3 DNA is TGTGCCACCAGGGGGAGGACAGGGACGAATAACTATGGCTACACCTTC.

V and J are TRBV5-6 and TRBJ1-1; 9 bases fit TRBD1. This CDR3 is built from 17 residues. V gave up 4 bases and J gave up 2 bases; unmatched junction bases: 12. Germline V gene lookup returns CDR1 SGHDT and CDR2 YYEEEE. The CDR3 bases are TGTGCCAGCAGCCCACGGACAGGGGCGAGGAGAAACACTGAAGCTTTCTTT. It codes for CASSPRTGARRNTEAFF.

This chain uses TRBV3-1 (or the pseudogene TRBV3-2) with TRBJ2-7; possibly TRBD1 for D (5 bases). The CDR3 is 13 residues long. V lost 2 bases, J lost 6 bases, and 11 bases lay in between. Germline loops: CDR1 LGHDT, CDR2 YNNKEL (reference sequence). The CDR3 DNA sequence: TGTGCCAGCAGCCAAACCGACAGCGCCGAGCAGTACTTC. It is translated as CASSQTDSAEQYF.

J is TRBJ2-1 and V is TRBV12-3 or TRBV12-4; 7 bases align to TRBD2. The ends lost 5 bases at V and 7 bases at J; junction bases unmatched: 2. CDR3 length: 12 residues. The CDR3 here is CASSLGGNEQFF. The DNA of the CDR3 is TGTGCCAGCAGTCTGGGGGGGAATGAGCAGTTCTTC.

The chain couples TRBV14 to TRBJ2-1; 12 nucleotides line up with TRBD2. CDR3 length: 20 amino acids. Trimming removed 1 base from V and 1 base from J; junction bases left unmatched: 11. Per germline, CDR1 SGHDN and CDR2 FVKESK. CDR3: CASSQVTSGRWASSYNEQFF. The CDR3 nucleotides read TGTGCCAGCAGCCAAGTGACTAGCGGGAGATGGGCCAGTTCCTACAATGAGCAGTTCTTC. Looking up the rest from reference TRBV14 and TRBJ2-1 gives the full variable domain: EAGVTQFPSHSVIEKGQTVTLRCDPISGHDNLYWYRRVMGKEIKFLLHFVKESKQDESGMPNNRFLAERTGGTYSTLKVQPAELEDSGVYFCASSQVTSGRWASSYNEQFFGPGTRLTVL.

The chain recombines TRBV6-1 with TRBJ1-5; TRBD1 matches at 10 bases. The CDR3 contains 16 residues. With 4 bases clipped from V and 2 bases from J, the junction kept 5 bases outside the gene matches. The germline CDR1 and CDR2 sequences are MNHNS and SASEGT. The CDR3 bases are TGTGCCAGCAGTGGGTTAGGGACAGGGGGCAATCAGCCCCAGCATTTT. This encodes CASSGLGTGGNQPQHF.

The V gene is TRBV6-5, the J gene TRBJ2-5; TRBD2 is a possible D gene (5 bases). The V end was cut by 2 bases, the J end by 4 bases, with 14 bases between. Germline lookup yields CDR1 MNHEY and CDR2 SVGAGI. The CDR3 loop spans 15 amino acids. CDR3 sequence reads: CASSYGLARRETQYF. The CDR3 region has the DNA TGTGCCAGCAGTTACGGGCTAGCTCGGCGAGAGACCCAGTACTTC.

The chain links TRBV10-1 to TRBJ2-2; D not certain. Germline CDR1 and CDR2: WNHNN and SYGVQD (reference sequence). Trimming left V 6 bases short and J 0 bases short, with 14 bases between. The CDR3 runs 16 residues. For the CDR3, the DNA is TGCGCCAGCAGAGTGAAAACATTCGCGAACACCGGGGAGCTGTTTTTT. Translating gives CASRVKTFANTGELFF.

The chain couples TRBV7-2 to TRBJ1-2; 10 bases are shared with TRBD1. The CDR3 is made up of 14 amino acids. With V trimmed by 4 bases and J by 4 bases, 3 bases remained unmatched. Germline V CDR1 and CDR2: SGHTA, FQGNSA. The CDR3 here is CASSWDRGGYGYTF. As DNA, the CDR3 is TGTGCCAGCAGCTGGGACAGGGGAGGCTATGGCTACACCTTC. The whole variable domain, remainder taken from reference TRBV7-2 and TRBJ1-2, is GAGVSQSPSNKVTEKGKDVELRCDPISGHTALYWYRQSLGQGLEFLIYFQGNSAPDKSGLPSDRFSAERTGGSVSTLTIQRTQQEDSAVYLCASSWDRGGYGYTFGSGTRLTVV.

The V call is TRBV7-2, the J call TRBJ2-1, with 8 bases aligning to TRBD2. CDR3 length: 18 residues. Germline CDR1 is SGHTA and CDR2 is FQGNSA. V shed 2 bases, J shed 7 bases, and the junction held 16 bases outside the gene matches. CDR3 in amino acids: CASSLIVPGAGVGNEQFF. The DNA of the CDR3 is TGTGCCAGCAGCTTAATTGTACCCGGAGCGGGAGTGGGTAATGAGCAGTTCTTC.

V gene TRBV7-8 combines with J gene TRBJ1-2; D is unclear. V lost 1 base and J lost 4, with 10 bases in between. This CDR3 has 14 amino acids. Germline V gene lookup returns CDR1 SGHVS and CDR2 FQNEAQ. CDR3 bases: TGTGCCAGCAGCTTAGACCCAAGGAGCTATGGCTACACCTTC. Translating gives CASSLDPRSYGYTF.

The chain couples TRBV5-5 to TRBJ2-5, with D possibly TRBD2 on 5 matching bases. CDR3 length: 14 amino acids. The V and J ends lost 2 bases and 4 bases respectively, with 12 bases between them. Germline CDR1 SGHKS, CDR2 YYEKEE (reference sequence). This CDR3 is CASSFGTRGETQYF. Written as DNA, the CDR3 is TGTGCCAGCAGCTTCGGCACTCGGGGAGAGACCCAGTACTTC.

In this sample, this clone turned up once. The CDR3 coding sequence is TGCAGCGTGGTGACAGGCTATGGCTACACCTTC. Amino acid sequence: CSVVTGYGYTF. The chain combines TRBV29-1 with TRBJ1-2, with D tentatively TRBD1 (6 bases). CDR1 SQVTM and CDR2 ANQGSEA come from the germline V gene. This CDR3 spans 11 amino acids. Between the trimmed V and J ends, which lost 6 bases and 4 bases, there was a span of 9 bases.

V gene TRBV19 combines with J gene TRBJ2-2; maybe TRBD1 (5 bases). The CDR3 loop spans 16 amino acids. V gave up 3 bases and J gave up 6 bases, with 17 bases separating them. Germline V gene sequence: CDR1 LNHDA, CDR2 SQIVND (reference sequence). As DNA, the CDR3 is TGTGCCAGTAGTATTCGGCCAGGGAATTTGGCCGGGGAGCTGTTTTTT. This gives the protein CASSIRPGNLAGELFF.

The CDR3 region has the DNA TGTGCCAGCAGCCAGGGTGCGGAAGAAAAACTGTTTTTT. Translation gives CASSQGAEEKLFF. V gene TRBV21-1 combines with J gene TRBJ1-4; the D call of TRBD1 is as the table states it, not checked on the DNA. TRBV21-1 is an annotated pseudogene. The CDR3 sequence is 13 residues long.

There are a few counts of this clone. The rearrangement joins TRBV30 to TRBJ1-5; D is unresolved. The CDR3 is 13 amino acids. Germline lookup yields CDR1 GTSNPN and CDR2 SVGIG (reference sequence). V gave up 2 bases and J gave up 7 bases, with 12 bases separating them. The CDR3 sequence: CAWSRRSGQPQHF. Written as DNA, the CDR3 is TGTGCCTGGAGTAGGAGGAGCGGGCAGCCCCAGCATTTT. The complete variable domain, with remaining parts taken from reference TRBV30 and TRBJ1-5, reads SQTIHQWPATLVQPVGSPLSLECTVEGTSNPNLYWYRQAAGRGLQLLFYSVGIGQISSEVPQNLSASRPQDRQFILSSKKLLLSDSGFYLCAWSRRSGQPQHFGDGTRLSIL.

CDR3: CASSTDRGAYNEQFF. As DNA, the CDR3 is TGTGCCAGCTCTACCGACAGGGGAGCCTACAATGAGCAGTTCTTC. V and J are TRBV18 and TRBJ2-1; 8 bases agree with TRBD1. V shed 6 bases and J 2 bases; nucleotides not matched to a gene: 6. CDR3 length: 15 amino acids. Germline V gives CDR1 KGHSH, CDR2 LQKENI.

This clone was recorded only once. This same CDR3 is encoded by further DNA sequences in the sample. CDR3 residues: CASSTPGNTGELFF. As DNA, the CDR3 is TGTGCCAGCAGTACCCCGGGGAACACCGGGGAGCTGTTTTTT. V and J are TRBV28 and TRBJ2-2; D is undetermined. V was trimmed by 5 bases and J by 1 base, leaving 8 bases between them. The CDR3 runs 14 residues. Germline V gives CDR1 MDHEN, CDR2 SYDVKM. The full variable domain, completed using reference TRBV28 and TRBJ2-2, is DVKVTQSSRYLVKRTGEKVFLECVQDMDHENMFWYRQDPGLGLRLIYFSYDVKMKEKGDIPEGYSVSREKKERFSLILESASTNQTSMYLCASSTPGNTGELFFGEGSRLTVL.

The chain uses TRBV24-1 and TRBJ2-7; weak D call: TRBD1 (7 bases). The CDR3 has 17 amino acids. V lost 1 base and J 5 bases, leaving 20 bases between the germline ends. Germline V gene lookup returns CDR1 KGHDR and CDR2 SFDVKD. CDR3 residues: CATSDFTLTGRLDEQYV. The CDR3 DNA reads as TGTGCCACCAGTGATTTTACCCTGACAGGGAGGCTAGACGAGCAGTACGTC.

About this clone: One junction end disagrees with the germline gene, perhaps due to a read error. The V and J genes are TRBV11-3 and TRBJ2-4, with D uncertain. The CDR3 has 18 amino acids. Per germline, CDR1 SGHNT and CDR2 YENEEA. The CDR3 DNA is TGCCCTGTTTGGCGTCCGCACAGCCCCCAACTAGCCAAAAACATTCAGTACTTC. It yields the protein CPVWRPHSPQLAKNIQYF.

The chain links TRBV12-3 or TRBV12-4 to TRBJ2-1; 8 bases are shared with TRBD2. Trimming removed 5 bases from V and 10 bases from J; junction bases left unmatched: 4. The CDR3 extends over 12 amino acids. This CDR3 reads CASSILAAEQFF. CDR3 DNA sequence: TGTGCCAGCAGTATACTAGCGGCAGAGCAGTTCTTC.